Below are 23 T cell receptor beta chains sequenced from a single sample in a study of cytomegalovirus exposure and HLA in healthy donors. PCR was performed using 60 Vbeta and 13 Jbeta primers. Profiling relied on immunoSEQ multiplex PCR, and the TCRdb table lists in-frame clones only, not all of them. The sample comprises about 200,000 clones, 65% to 90% of which are singletons, and roughly 1.3% rests with the top ten. The sequencing sample was made of PBMCs. The receptor source for this set is a girl aged 10 to 17 in good health and CMV-seronegative.

This chain links TRBV7-9 with TRBJ1-5, with TRBD1 matching 8 bases. Germline CDR1 and CDR2: SEHNR and FQNEAQ (reference sequence). This CDR3 comprises 17 residues. V shed 0 bases and J 7 bases; nucleotides not matched to a gene: 11. CDR3 bases: TGTGCCAGCAGCTTAGCGGGCGGAGGACAGGGAAACCAGCCCCAGCATTTT. Protein sequence: CASSLAGGGQGNQPQHF.

In its sample, this clone was seen once. V usage is TRBV7-2 and J usage is TRBJ1-4, with D maybe TRBD1 (5 bases). V was trimmed by 5 bases and J by 4 bases, leaving 20 bases between them. The CDR3 sequence is 17 residues long. Germline CDR1 is SGHTA and CDR2 is FQGNSA. CDR3 protein: CASSQRRQGPSNEKLFF. The CDR3 region has the DNA TGTGCCAGCAGCCAGAGGCGGCAGGGCCCGAGTAATGAAAAACTGTTTTTT.

This rearrangement joins TRBV5-1 to TRBJ1-2; the match to TRBD1 covers 11 bases. Germline V gene sequence: CDR1 SGHRS, CDR2 YFSETQ. J lost 6 bases, V lost 4 bases, and 8 bases had no gene match. CDR3 length: 15 residues. The CDR3 coding sequence is TGCGCCAGCAGCGTCCAACCGGGACAGGGGGATGGCTACACCTTC. Translation: CASSVQPGQGDGYTF.

The chain carries TRBV5-1 and TRBJ2-7, with D perhaps TRBD2 (5 bases). Trimming shortened V by 4 bases and J by 3 bases, and 14 bases separated the two germline ends. This CDR3 region has 14 residues. Germline V gene sequence: CDR1 SGHRS, CDR2 YFSETQ. This CDR3 reads CASSAGGPDYEQYF. Written as DNA, the CDR3 is TGCGCCAGCAGCGCGGGCGGGCCGGACTACGAGCAGTACTTC.

This chain uses TRBV5-1 with TRBJ1-1, with D maybe TRBD1 (6 bases). The germline gives CDR1 SGHRS, CDR2 YFSETQ. The germline V and J ends were trimmed by 5 bases and 3 bases, with 14 bases remaining between them. The CDR3 length is 14 residues. This CDR3 reads CASRYDHRDTEAFF. CDR3 DNA sequence: TGCGCCAGCAGATACGATCACAGGGACACTGAAGCTTTCTTT.

On this clone: Other DNA sequences from this sample encode an identical CDR3 as well. The V gene is TRBV19, the J gene TRBJ1-1; D perhaps matches TRBD1 (5 bases). V was shortened by 3 bases and J by 1 base, with 6 bases between the two germline ends. This CDR3 contains 13 residues. Per the germline V gene, CDR1 is LNHDA and CDR2 is SQIVND (reference sequence). CDR3 in DNA: TGTGCCAGTAGTATCGGACAGAACACTGAAGCTTTCTTT. As protein: CASSIGQNTEAFF.

V usage is TRBV7-9 and J usage is TRBJ1-2; 8 bases are shared with TRBD1. The CDR3 totals 13 residues. Looked up from germline, CDR1 is SEHNR and CDR2 is FQNEAQ (reference sequence). V dropped 2 bases and J dropped 7; count of bases not matched to a gene: 3. The CDR3 reads CASSLMDRAGYTF. DNA of the CDR3: TGTGCCAGCAGCTTAATGGACAGGGCTGGCTACACCTTC.

The chain joins TRBV5-1 to TRBJ2-1, with 10 nucleotides matching TRBD2. Trimming at V came to 4 bases and at J to 9 bases, leaving 7 bases not matched to a gene. CDR1 and CDR2 from the germline V gene are SGHRS and YFSETQ. The CDR3 is 14 amino acids. This CDR3 reads CASSALAGEGEQFF. In nucleotides, the CDR3 is TGCGCCAGCAGCGCTCTAGCGGGAGAAGGTGAGCAGTTCTTC. Complete variable domain (other parts from reference TRBV5-1 and TRBJ2-1): KAGVTQTPRYLIKTRGQQVTLSCSPISGHRSVSWYQQTPGQGLQFLFEYFSETQRNKGNFPGRFSGRQFSNSRSEMNVSTLELGDSALYLCASSALAGEGEQFFGPGTRLTVL.

The genes are TRBV6-5 and TRBJ2-7; D gene uncertain. This CDR3 comprises 14 residues. Germline CDR1 and CDR2: MNHEY and SVGAGI. Trimming shortened V by 2 bases and J by 4 bases, and 12 bases separated the two germline ends. The CDR3 is CASSYGLERYEQYF. The CDR3 coding sequence is TGTGCCAGCAGTTACGGGTTGGAGCGATACGAGCAGTACTTC.

The chain has TRBV18 and TRBJ1-1; 8 bases align to TRBD1. J gave up 6 bases and V 4 bases, and 4 bases lay outside the gene matches. Germline values: CDR1 KGHSH, CDR2 LQKENI. The CDR3 covers 13 residues. CDR3 residues: CASSRGQGPEAFF. The DNA for the CDR3 is TGTGCCAGCTCACGAGGACAGGGCCCTGAAGCTTTCTTT.

DNA for the CDR3: TGTGCCAGCAGTCCAGGGGGCACTGAAGCTTTCTTT. Protein product: CASSPGGTEAFF. The chain recombines TRBV7-3 with TRBJ1-1; 7 positions agree with TRBD1. The CDR3 spans 12 residues. The germline CDR1 and CDR2 sequences are SGHTA and FQGTGA. With V trimmed by 6 bases and J by 4 bases, 2 bases remained unmatched.

This chain's CDR3 is CASSPDRGGEQYF. The CDR3 bases are TGTGCCAGCAGCCCTGACAGGGGGGGCGAGCAGTACTTC. The gene calls are TRBV7-8 and TRBJ2-7, with TRBD1 identical over 9 bases. CDR1 and CDR2 from the germline V gene are SGHVS and FQNEAQ. V was pared by 5 bases and J by 6 bases, with 5 bases of the junction left unmatched. This CDR3 is 13 amino acids long. The whole variable domain, remainder taken from reference TRBV7-8 and TRBJ2-7, is GAGVSQSPRYKVAKRGQDVALRCDPISGHVSLFWYQQALGQGPEFLTYFQNEAQLDKSGLPSDRFFAERPEGSVSTLKIQRTQQEDSAVYLCASSPDRGGEQYFGPGTRLTVT.

The rearrangement uses TRBV2 and TRBJ2-7, with 8 bases fitting TRBD1. V shed 5 bases and J 6 bases; nucleotides not matched to a gene: 9. The length of the CDR3 is 14 residues. Germline V gene sequence: CDR1 SNHLY, CDR2 FYNNEI. The CDR3 DNA reads as TGTGCCAGCAGTAGCCAGGGGGCTAAGGTCGAGCAGTACTTC. As protein: CASSSQGAKVEQYF.

J is TRBJ1-4 and V is TRBV4-3; TRBD1 aligns across 7 bases. Germline CDR1 reads LGHNA; CDR2 reads YSLEER. J lost 0 bases, V lost 8 bases, and 9 bases had no gene match. The CDR3 loop spans 16 amino acids. Here the CDR3 reads CASRGTVLSTNEKLFF. CDR3 DNA sequence: TGCGCCAGCCGGGGGACAGTCCTGTCAACTAATGAAAAACTGTTTTTT.

The chain recombines TRBV9 with TRBJ2-1; D unclear. Germline V CDR1 and CDR2: SGDLS, YYNGEE. The CDR3 covers 14 residues. Deletions cut 0 bases from V and 5 bases from J, with 9 bases between. This CDR3 is CASSVGRIDNEQFF. The DNA for the CDR3 is TGTGCCAGCAGCGTAGGCAGGATAGACAATGAGCAGTTCTTC. The full variable domain, its missing parts supplied by reference TRBV9 and TRBJ2-1, is DSGVTQTPKHLITATGQRVTLRCSPRSGDLSVYWYQQSLDQGLQFLIQYYNGEERAKGNILERFSAQQFPDLHSELNLSSLELGDSALYFCASSVGRIDNEQFFGPGTRLTVL.

V and J are TRBV25-1 and TRBJ2-2, with 8 bases lining up with TRBD1. The CDR3 is made up of 15 amino acids. Per the germline V gene, CDR1 is MGHDK and CDR2 is SYGVNS. With 4 bases clipped from V and 6 bases from J, the junction kept 7 bases outside the gene matches. The CDR3 nucleotides read TGTGCCAGCAGTGCCTCGACAGGGGTACCCGGGGAGCTGTTTTTT. Translation: CASSASTGVPGELFF.

The chain is built from TRBV28 and TRBJ2-1, with D maybe TRBD2 (6 bases). The germline gives CDR1 MDHEN, CDR2 SYDVKM. The CDR3 contains 13 residues. The V and J ends lost 5 bases and 10 bases respectively, with 15 bases between them. For the CDR3, the DNA is TGTGCCAGCAGTCTCGGGACTCTCGGGGAGCAGTTCTTC. Translation: CASSLGTLGEQFF.

This chain joins TRBV5-1 and TRBJ2-2, with 8 positions matching TRBD2. The V and J ends lost 4 bases and 4 bases, in that order; junction bases with no gene match: 3. This CDR3 spans 14 amino acids. Germline V CDR1 and CDR2: SGHRS, YFSETQ. CDR3 sequence: CASSREGSTGELFF. The CDR3 DNA reads as TGCGCCAGCAGCCGGGAGGGCAGCACCGGGGAGCTGTTTTTT.

J is TRBJ2-7 and V is TRBV9; 10 nucleotides agree with TRBD2. V trimming: 0 bases; J trimming: 2 bases; junction bases outside the gene matches: 5. CDR3 length equals 16 residues. Germline-derived CDR1 and CDR2 are SGDLS and YYNGEE. The CDR3 loop reads CASSVAASGRTYEQYF. The DNA for the CDR3 is TGTGCCAGCAGCGTAGCGGCTAGCGGGAGAACCTACGAGCAGTACTTC.

The chain recombines TRBV21-1 with TRBJ2-1; the D call TRBD2 from the table was never checked on the DNA. TRBV21-1 is a listed pseudogene. The CDR3 loop spans 16 amino acids. The CDR3 is CASSKGRAGGHNEQFF. The CDR3, as DNA: TGTGCCAGCAGCAAAGGTCGAGCGGGGGGGCACAATGAGCAGTTCTTC.

DNA for the CDR3: TGTGCCAGCAGTTCAACAGGAGCGGGGCTCTACGAGCAGTACTTC. Its translation is CASSSTGAGLYEQYF. V gene TRBV27 combines with J gene TRBJ2-7; 7 nucleotides align to TRBD2. Trimming took 4 bases from V and 3 from J; bases not matched to a gene: 9. Germline V gene data show CDR1 as MNHEY and CDR2 as SMNVEV (reference sequence). This CDR3 spans 15 amino acids.

J is TRBJ2-7 and V is TRBV10-3; the D gene is possibly TRBD2 (6 bases). From germline, CDR1 is ENHRY and CDR2 SYGVKD. V was pared by 4 bases and J by 0 bases, with 16 bases between. The CDR3 sequence is 16 residues long. The CDR3 sequence is CAISGGAGRSSYEQYF. DNA for the CDR3: TGTGCCATCAGTGGGGGCGCGGGACGGAGCTCCTACGAGCAGTACTTC.

This chain uses TRBV10-2 with TRBJ2-3; 8 bases agree with TRBD2. CDR1 and CDR2 (germline): WSHSY, SAAADI. Germline trimming cut 5 bases from V and 1 base from J; bases unmatched to any gene: 5. This CDR3 region has 15 residues. The CDR3 spells CASSLRREGTDTQYF. CDR3 DNA sequence: TGCGCCAGCAGTCTCCGGCGGGAGGGCACAGATACGCAGTATTTT.